These 31 T cell receptor beta chains were all obtained from the same sample, sequenced in a study of shared clonotypes between healthy human individuals. Profiled with immunoSEQ multiplex PCR; TCRdb holds only in-frame clones, not every one. The sample holds 700,000 to 950,000 clones; about 96% are singletons and the top ten take roughly 0.23%. CD45RO-negative cells were positively selected for CCR7, leaving out terminally differentiated effector memory CD45RA+ cells. Sample: naive CD8+ T cells sorted from blood. These receptors all come from a man between 25 and 39 years old in good health.

This chain links TRBV5-4 with TRBJ1-2; 7 positions agree with TRBD1. The V segment lost 4 bases and the J segment 8 bases; nucleotides outside the gene matches: 8. The CDR3 runs 13 residues. Germline V gene data show CDR1 as SGHNT and CDR2 as YYREEE (reference sequence). The CDR3 nucleotides read TGTGCCAGCAGCCCACAGGGGCGCGAGGGCTACACCTTC. Translated: CASSPQGREGYTF.

The chain carries TRBV19 and TRBJ1-1; perhaps TRBD1 as D (5 bases). CDR3 length: 15 amino acids. Germline lookup yields CDR1 LNHDA and CDR2 SQIVND (reference sequence). Trimming took 6 bases from V and 5 from J, leaving 19 bases between them. This CDR3 is CASSMGRQLETEAFF. The CDR3 DNA reads as TGTGCCAGTAGCATGGGCCGACAGTTGGAGACTGAAGCTTTCTTT.

The chain's CDR3 is CASSPGRKNEKLFF. The CDR3, as DNA: TGTGCCAGCAGTCCGGGACGGAAGAATGAAAAACTGTTTTTT. This chain connects TRBV27 to TRBJ1-4; perhaps TRBD1 as D (5 bases). The germline V gene encodes CDR1 MNHEY and CDR2 SMNVEV (reference sequence). The CDR3 runs 14 residues. The V and J ends lost 5 bases and 5 bases respectively, with 12 bases between them.

The CDR3 reads CASSPSRGLAGERTGELFF. CDR3 DNA: TGTGCCAGCTCACCATCTAGAGGACTAGCGGGAGAACGAACCGGGGAGCTGTTTTTT. The rearrangement links TRBV18 to TRBJ2-2; 13 bases are a match to TRBD2. The CDR3 spans 19 residues. In germline, CDR1 is KGHSH, CDR2 LQKENI. J gave up 5 bases and V 2 bases, and 11 bases lay outside the gene matches.

V gene TRBV7-9 combines with J gene TRBJ2-6; a possible D gene is TRBD2 (5 bases). The CDR3 covers 16 residues. Trimming pared 4 bases from V and 2 bases from J, leaving 12 bases between. CDR1 is SEHNR and CDR2 is FQNEAQ in the germline V gene (reference sequence). CDR3 DNA sequence: TGTGCCAGCAGCTCGACGGGGTTTGCTGGGGCCAACGTCCTGACTTTC. It yields the protein CASSSTGFAGANVLTF. Variable domain in full (rest from reference TRBV7-9 and TRBJ2-6): DTGVSQNPRHKITKRGQNVTFRCDPISEHNRLYWYRQTLGQGPEFLTYFQNEAQLEKSRLLSDRFSAERPKGSFSTLEIQRTEQGDSAMYLCASSSTGFAGANVLTFGAGSRLTVL.

Remarks on this clone: Other DNA sequences in the sample encode the same CDR3. The genes are TRBV9 and TRBJ2-5, with D unclear. Looked up from germline, CDR1 is SGDLS and CDR2 is YYNGEE. The CDR3 spans 12 residues. Trimming took off 0 bases at V and 5 bases at J, with 5 bases between the two ends. The CDR3: CASSVGSETQYF. The DNA for the CDR3 is TGTGCCAGCAGCGTAGGGAGTGAGACCCAGTACTTC.

The chain joins TRBV6-1 to TRBJ2-5; 8 bases map to TRBD1. The junction had 3 bases not matched to a gene; V was cut back by 8 bases and J by 4 bases. CDR1 and CDR2 (germline): MNHNS, SASEGT. CDR3 length: 12 residues. CDR3 in amino acids: CASGTGAETQYF. The CDR3 DNA reads TGTGCCAGCGGGACAGGTGCAGAGACCCAGTACTTC.

The chain is built from TRBV10-2 and TRBJ1-3, with 7 positions matching TRBD1. Trimming removed 2 bases from V and 4 bases from J; junction bases left unmatched: 8. Germline values: CDR1 WSHSY, CDR2 SAAADI. The length of the CDR3 is 16 residues. The CDR3 sequence is CASSERQGIIGNTIYF. The CDR3 DNA reads as TGCGCCAGCAGTGAGAGACAGGGCATAATCGGAAACACCATATATTTT.

In DNA form, the CDR3 reads TGTGCCAGCAGAGCAGGGAGGGCCCTGCGAGAGACCCAGTACTTC. Translating it yields CASRAGRALRETQYF. V gene TRBV27 combines with J gene TRBJ2-5, with TRBD2 matching 7 bases. Germline V gives CDR1 MNHEY, CDR2 SMNVEV (reference sequence). With 6 bases clipped from V and 4 bases from J, the junction kept 11 bases outside the gene matches. The CDR3 extends over 15 amino acids.

Points on this clone: Other nucleotide sequences from this sample produce the same CDR3. The chain couples TRBV27 to TRBJ2-5, with a possible D match to TRBD2 (7 bases). Germline assignment: CDR1 MNHEY and CDR2 SMNVEV (reference sequence). V was pared by 3 bases and J by 5 bases, with 13 bases between. The CDR3 loop spans 14 amino acids. The CDR3 region is CASSLLGGDETQYF. The CDR3 DNA sequence: TGTGCCAGCAGTTTGTTAGGGGGGGACGAGACCCAGTACTTC.

The V gene is TRBV5-5, the J gene TRBJ2-7; D call uncertain. Between the trimmed V and J ends, which lost 0 bases and 6 bases, there was a span of 7 bases. This CDR3 comprises 12 residues. CDR1 SGHKS and CDR2 YYEKEE come from the germline V gene (reference sequence). The DNA of the CDR3 is TGTGCCAGCAGCTTGGTAGGGCCCGAGCAGTACTTC. The encoded protein is CASSLVGPEQYF.

V is TRBV28 and J is TRBJ2-7; 8 bases align to TRBD1. From germline, CDR1 is MDHEN and CDR2 SYDVKM. The CDR3 runs to 13 residues. The V and J ends lost 4 bases and 5 bases, in that order; junction bases with no gene match: 4. The CDR3 DNA sequence: TGTGCCAGCAGTTATTACAGGGGGAACGAGCAGTACTTC. The encoded protein is CASSYYRGNEQYF.

The chain recombines TRBV6-5 with TRBJ2-4, with a tentative D call TRBD2 (5 bases). The germline V and J ends were trimmed by 0 bases and 7 bases, with 7 bases remaining between them. Germline assignment: CDR1 MNHEY and CDR2 SVGAGI. CDR3 size: 13 residues. The CDR3 sequence is CASSYSGENIQYF. For the CDR3, the DNA is TGTGCCAGCAGTTACTCTGGGGAGAACATTCAGTACTTC.

The gene calls are TRBV27 and TRBJ2-5; D is possibly TRBD1 or TRBD2 (5 bases each). V was clipped by 10 bases and J by 5 bases, with 20 bases between them. The CDR3 has 14 residues. Germline loops: CDR1 MNHEY, CDR2 SMNVEV (reference sequence). The CDR3: CATPREGDEETQYF. The CDR3 DNA is TGTGCCACCCCCAGGGAAGGGGACGAGGAGACCCAGTACTTC.

This chain connects TRBV28 to TRBJ2-3; D may be TRBD2 (5 bases). V shed 5 bases and J shed 3 bases, with 6 bases lying between them. The CDR3 contains 12 residues. The germline gives CDR1 MDHEN, CDR2 SYDVKM. The chain's CDR3 is CASSPGTDTQYF. In DNA, the CDR3 is TGTGCCAGCAGTCCGGGGACAGATACGCAGTATTTT.

The genes are TRBV28 and TRBJ1-5; a possible D gene is TRBD1 (5 bases). With 6 bases removed from V and 7 bases from J, the gap between germline ends came to 19 bases. Germline V gene sequence: CDR1 MDHEN, CDR2 SYDVKM. The length of the CDR3 is 15 residues. The CDR3 DNA reads TGTGCCAGCAGGCCGGACAAACGGGTTAGCCAGCCCCAGCATTTT. Its translation is CASRPDKRVSQPQHF.

The gene calls are TRBV19 and TRBJ2-2; D not resolved. V was shortened by 1 base and J by 5 bases, with 8 bases between the two germline ends. CDR3 length equals 14 residues. Germline-derived CDR1 and CDR2 are LNHDA and SQIVND (reference sequence). Written as DNA, the CDR3 is TGTGCCAGTAGTATAGGGTCACAGACCGGGGAGCTGTTTTTT. Its translation: CASSIGSQTGELFF.

The chain couples TRBV19 to TRBJ2-7; 10 bases are shared with TRBD1. Unmatched junction bases numbered 8, after V lost 4 bases and J lost 2 bases. The CDR3 runs 16 residues. Germline CDR1 is LNHDA and CDR2 is SQIVND (reference sequence). For the CDR3, the DNA is TGTGCCAGTAGTACGAGGCCGGGACAGGGGACCTACGAGCAGTACTTC. Translating gives CASSTRPGQGTYEQYF.

On this clone: Other nucleotide sequences from this sample produce the same CDR3. The V and J genes are TRBV7-9 and TRBJ2-7; TRBD1 agrees at 7 bases. CDR1 is SEHNR, CDR2 FQNEAQ, per germline (reference sequence). Trimming cost V 5 bases and J 2 bases; bases outside gene matches: 6. CDR3 length: 14 residues. CDR3: CASSSRDSPYEQYF. The CDR3 DNA sequence: TGTGCCAGCAGCAGTCGGGACAGCCCCTACGAGCAGTACTTC.

This chain connects TRBV9 to TRBJ2-3, with D perhaps given as TRBD1 or TRBD2 (5 bases each). V gave up 1 base and J gave up 3 bases, with 12 bases separating them. CDR1 SGDLS and CDR2 YYNGEE come from the germline V gene. The CDR3 runs to 15 residues. CDR3 protein: CASSVRGVGTDTQYF. The DNA for the CDR3 is TGTGCCAGCAGCGTAAGAGGGGTCGGGACAGATACGCAGTATTTT.

This chain uses TRBV4-3 with TRBJ1-2, with TRBD1 matching 7 bases. This CDR3 contains 14 residues. Germline V CDR1 and CDR2: LGHNA, YSLEER. The ends lost 4 bases at V and 4 bases at J; junction bases unmatched: 6. As DNA, the CDR3 is TGCGCCAGCAGCCGACAGGGAATAGGCTATGGCTACACCTTC. It yields the protein CASSRQGIGYGYTF.

The chain combines TRBV28 with TRBJ2-3; D is uncertain. The germline gives CDR1 MDHEN, CDR2 SYDVKM. This CDR3 comprises 13 residues. Trimming removed 6 bases from V and 0 bases from J, with 7 bases in between. This chain's CDR3 is CASRRLSTDTQYF. The CDR3 bases are TGTGCCAGCAGGAGACTGAGCACAGATACGCAGTATTTT. Together with reference TRBV28 and TRBJ2-3, the CDR3 gives the full variable domain: DVKVTQSSRYLVKRTGEKVFLECVQDMDHENMFWYRQDPGLGLRLIYFSYDVKMKEKGDIPEGYSVSREKKERFSLILESASTNQTSMYLCASRRLSTDTQYFGPGTRLTVL.

The chain employs TRBV11-3 and TRBJ2-3, with D perhaps TRBD1 (6 bases). Germline V lookup: CDR1 SGHNT, CDR2 YENEEA. Deletions cut 4 bases from V and 4 bases from J, with 24 bases between. This CDR3 comprises 18 residues. The CDR3 DNA reads as TGTGCCAGCAGCTCCCACTTTGGTGGGGGCGGTGGGCCAGATACGCAGTATTTT. Translating it yields CASSSHFGGGGGPDTQYF.

The rearrangement links TRBV5-5 to TRBJ2-4, with 10 bases that match TRBD1. Trimming at V came to 4 bases and at J to 1 base, leaving 8 bases not matched to a gene. CDR3 length: 17 amino acids. Germline CDR1 is SGHKS and CDR2 is YYEKEE (reference sequence). Here the CDR3 DNA reads TGTGCCAGCAGCACCACCGGGACAGGGGTGGCCAAAAACATTCAGTACTTC. Translating gives CASSTTGTGVAKNIQYF.

The V gene is TRBV5-1, the J gene TRBJ2-7, with 9 bases identical to TRBD1. CDR3 length: 14 residues. Germline V gene data show CDR1 as SGHRS and CDR2 as YFSETQ. V lost 7 bases to trimming and J lost 1 base; unmatched junction nucleotides: 6. The DNA of the CDR3 is TGCGCCAGCTCGACGGGACAGGGTTCCTACGAGCAGTACTTC. This encodes CASSTGQGSYEQYF.

This chain links TRBV5-4 with TRBJ2-1; D call uncertain. The CDR3 runs to 15 residues. V lost 2 bases, J lost 4 bases, and 13 bases lay in between. Germline V gene data show CDR1 as SGHNT and CDR2 as YYREEE (reference sequence). The CDR3 spells CASSFALELYNEQFF. CDR3 nucleotides: TGTGCCAGCAGCTTCGCCCTAGAGCTTTACAATGAGCAGTTCTTC.

The chain couples TRBV6-6 to TRBJ2-1, with TRBD2 matching 8 bases. This CDR3 region has 15 residues. Germline CDR1 MNHNY, CDR2 SVGAGI (reference sequence). The V segment lost 5 bases and the J segment 0 bases; nucleotides outside the gene matches: 3. CDR3 region: CASSIAGSSYNEQFF. The CDR3 region has the DNA TGTGCCAGCAGTATAGCGGGGAGCTCCTACAATGAGCAGTTCTTC.

The V call is TRBV7-9, the J call TRBJ1-4, with TRBD1 matching over 8 bases. The V gene end was trimmed by 5 bases and the J gene end by 7 bases; junction bases not matched to a gene: 9. The CDR3 contains 15 residues. Per germline, CDR1 SEHNR and CDR2 FQNEAQ (reference sequence). CDR3 residues: CASSGTGQGGEKLFF. CDR3 DNA: TGTGCCAGCAGCGGAACCGGACAGGGCGGTGAAAAACTGTTTTTT.

The genes are TRBV11-1 and TRBJ1-4, with D possibly being TRBD1 (6 bases). CDR3 length: 16 amino acids. Trimming cost V 1 base and J 0 bases, with 9 bases left between them. Germline CDR1 reads SGHAT; CDR2 reads FQDESV (reference sequence). CDR3 sequence (DNA): TGTGCCAGCAGCTTAGGATGGACAGCAACTAATGAAAAACTGTTTTTT. Its translation is CASSLGWTATNEKLFF.

The J gene is TRBJ1-5, the V gene TRBV7-9; a weak D match, TRBD1 (6 bases). The CDR3 runs to 14 residues. Germline V lookup: CDR1 SEHNR, CDR2 FQNEAQ (reference sequence). V was pared by 1 base and J by 7 bases, with 11 bases between. The CDR3 here is CASSLEGGQQPQHF. CDR3 nucleotides: TGTGCCAGCAGCTTAGAGGGGGGGCAACAGCCCCAGCATTTT.

The CDR3 protein is CASSQAGATGELFF. The CDR3 nucleotides are TGCGCCAGCAGCCAAGCAGGGGCCACCGGGGAGCTGTTTTTT. The rearrangement uses TRBV4-1 and TRBJ2-2; perhaps TRBD1 as D (6 bases). The CDR3 contains 14 residues. The germline V gene has CDR1 MGHRA and CDR2 YSYEKL. V was trimmed by 1 base and J by 4 bases, leaving 7 bases between them.